The TCR beta chain under discussion was sequenced for a study of cytomegalovirus exposure and HLA in healthy donors. Study-wide findings and caveats: First-cohort TCR clusters were later found to tend to co-occur in the approximately 120 validation repertoires. Confirmation in vitro established that three CMV-associated chains were specific for CMV antigens. Cytomegalovirus-associated status was assigned to approximately 160 TCR beta chains. With high specificity and sensitivity, the classifier reportedly diagnosed cytomegalovirus status.

Turning to this clone: Its antigen is unidentified.

The protocol was immunoSEQ multiplex PCR, while the TCRdb copy is restricted to in-frame clones and leaves out a portion. The top ten hold about 8.2% of the sample, which has some 140,000 clones, approximately 89% seen once. Trimming shortened V by 3 bases and J by 10 bases, and 25 bases separated the two germline ends. The CDR3 length is 17 residues. Per germline, CDR1 SEHNR and CDR2 FQNEAQ (reference sequence). Sequencing was done on a sample of PBMCs. The origin of this receptor is a woman between 18 and 30 years old in good health and CMV-seropositive. V and J are TRBV7-9 and TRBJ2-1; D is perhaps TRBD1 (6 bases). CDR3 bases: TGTGCCAGCAGCTTGGCGCCACAGGGTGGGTGGGTCCCCGAGCAGTTCTTC. This sequence encodes CASSLAPQGGWVPEQFF. The full variable domain, in which reference TRBV7-9 and TRBJ2-1 provide the parts outside the CDR3, is DTGVSQNPRHKITKRGQNVTFRCDPISEHNRLYWYRQTLGQGPEFLTYFQNEAQLEKSRLLSDRFSAERPKGSFSTLEIQRTEQGDSAMYLCASSLAPQGGWVPEQFFGPGTRLTVL.